This T cell receptor beta chain comes out of a study of OX40 agonist ivuxolimab in advanced cancers. CDR3 length: 14 residues. Trimming stripped 6 bases from V and 5 bases from J, with 13 bases between. CDR1 and CDR2 from the germline V gene are SNHLY and FYNNEI. The assay was immunoSEQ multiplex PCR, and TCRdb's table has in-frame clones only and misses some. The sample lists some 70,000 clones, about 89% seen once, with approximately 2.2% in the top ten. The genes are TRBV2 and TRBJ1-4, with D possibly matching TRBD1 (6 bases). The receptor's source is an adult with an advanced solid tumor such as melanoma, head and neck, liver or kidney cancer. The input for sequencing was CD4+ or CD8+ T cells sorted from blood, taken in a trial of the OX40 agonist ivuxolimab. CDR3 residues: CASREDRKNEKLFF. The CDR3 DNA reads as TGTGCCAGCAGAGAGGACAGAAAGAATGAAAAACTGTTTTTT.